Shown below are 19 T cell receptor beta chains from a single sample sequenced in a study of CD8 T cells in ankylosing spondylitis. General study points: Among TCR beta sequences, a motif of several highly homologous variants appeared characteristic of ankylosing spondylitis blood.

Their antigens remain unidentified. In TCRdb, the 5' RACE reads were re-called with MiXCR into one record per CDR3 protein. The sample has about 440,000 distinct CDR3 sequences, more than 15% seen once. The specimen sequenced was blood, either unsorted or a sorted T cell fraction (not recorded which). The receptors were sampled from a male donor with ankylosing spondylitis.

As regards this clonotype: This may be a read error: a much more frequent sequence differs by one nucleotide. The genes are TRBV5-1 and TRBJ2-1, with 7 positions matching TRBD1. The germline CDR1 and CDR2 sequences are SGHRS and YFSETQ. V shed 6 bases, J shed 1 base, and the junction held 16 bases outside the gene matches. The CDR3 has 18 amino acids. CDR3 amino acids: CASMVPPDRDLSYNEQFF. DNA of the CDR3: TGCGCCAGCATGGTCCCCCCCGACAGGGACCTATCCTACAATGAGCAGTTCTTC.

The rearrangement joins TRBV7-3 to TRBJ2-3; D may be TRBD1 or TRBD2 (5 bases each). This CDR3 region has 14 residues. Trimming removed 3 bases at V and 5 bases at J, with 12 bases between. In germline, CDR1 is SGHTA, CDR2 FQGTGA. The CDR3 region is CASSLGVGGDTQYF. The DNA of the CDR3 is TGTGCCAGCAGCTTGGGGGTAGGCGGAGATACGCAGTATTTT.

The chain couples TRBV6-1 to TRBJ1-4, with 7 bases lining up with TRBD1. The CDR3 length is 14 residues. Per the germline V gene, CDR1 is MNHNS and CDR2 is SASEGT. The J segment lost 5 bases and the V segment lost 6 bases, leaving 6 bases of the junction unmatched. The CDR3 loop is CASRADRRNEKLFF. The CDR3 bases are TGTGCCAGCAGAGCGGACAGGCGGAATGAAAAACTGTTTTTT.

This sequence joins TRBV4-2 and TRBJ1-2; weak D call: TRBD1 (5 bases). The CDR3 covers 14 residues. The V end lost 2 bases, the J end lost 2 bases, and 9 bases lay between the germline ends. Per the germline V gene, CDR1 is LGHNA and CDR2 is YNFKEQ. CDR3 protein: CASSQPPGNYGYTF. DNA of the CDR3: TGTGCCAGCAGCCAACCCCCAGGGAACTATGGCTACACCTTC.

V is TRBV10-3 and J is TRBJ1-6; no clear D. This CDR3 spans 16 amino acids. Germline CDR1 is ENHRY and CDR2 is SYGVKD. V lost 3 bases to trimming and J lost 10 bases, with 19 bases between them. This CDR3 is CAISEGNGGFGSPLHF. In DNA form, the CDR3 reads TGTGCCATCAGTGAAGGAAATGGAGGGTTCGGGTCACCCCTCCACTTT.

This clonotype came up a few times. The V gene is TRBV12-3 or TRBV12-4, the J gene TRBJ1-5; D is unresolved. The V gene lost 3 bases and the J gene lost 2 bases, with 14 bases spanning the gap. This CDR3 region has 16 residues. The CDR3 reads CASSFRSLEGNQPQHF. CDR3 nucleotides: TGTGCCAGCAGTTTCCGGTCCCTCGAGGGCAATCAGCCCCAGCATTTT.

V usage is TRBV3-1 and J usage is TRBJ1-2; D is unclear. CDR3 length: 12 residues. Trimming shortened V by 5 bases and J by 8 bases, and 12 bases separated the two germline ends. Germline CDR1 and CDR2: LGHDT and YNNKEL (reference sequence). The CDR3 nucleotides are TGTGCCAGCAGCAATGTTCAATGGGGCTACACCTTC. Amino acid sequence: CASSNVQWGYTF.

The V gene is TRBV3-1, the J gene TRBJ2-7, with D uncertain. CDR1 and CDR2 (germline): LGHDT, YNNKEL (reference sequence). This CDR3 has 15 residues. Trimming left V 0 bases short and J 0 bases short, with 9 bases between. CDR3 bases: TGTGCCAGCAGCCAAGAGTCAGAGAGCTCCTACGAGCAGTACTTC. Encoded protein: CASSQESESSYEQYF.

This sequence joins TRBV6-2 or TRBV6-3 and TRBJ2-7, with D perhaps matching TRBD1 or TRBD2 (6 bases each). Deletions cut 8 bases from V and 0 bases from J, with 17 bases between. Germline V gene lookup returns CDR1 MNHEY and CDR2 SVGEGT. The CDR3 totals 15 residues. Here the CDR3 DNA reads TGTGCCAGCCGATTAGGGGGGACACTCTCCTACGAGCAGTACTTC. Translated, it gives CASRLGGTLSYEQYF.

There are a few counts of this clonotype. Written as DNA, the CDR3 is TGCAGCGGTGGTTTCGTGGGCGGGAGTAGACACGAGCAGTACTTC. It encodes CSGGFVGGSRHEQYF. V and J are TRBV29-1 and TRBJ2-7; 7 nucleotides line up with TRBD2. The CDR3 has 15 residues. The germline V gene encodes CDR1 SQVTM and CDR2 ANQGSEA. V lost 7 bases and J lost 5; bases outside the gene matches: 17.

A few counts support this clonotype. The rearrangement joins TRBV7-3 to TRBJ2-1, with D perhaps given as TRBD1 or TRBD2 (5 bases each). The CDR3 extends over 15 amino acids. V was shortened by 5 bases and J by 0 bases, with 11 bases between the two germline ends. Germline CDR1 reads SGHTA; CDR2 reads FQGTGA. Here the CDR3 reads CASSGGPSSYNEQFF. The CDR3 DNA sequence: TGTGCCAGCAGCGGGGGACCCAGCTCCTACAATGAGCAGTTCTTC.

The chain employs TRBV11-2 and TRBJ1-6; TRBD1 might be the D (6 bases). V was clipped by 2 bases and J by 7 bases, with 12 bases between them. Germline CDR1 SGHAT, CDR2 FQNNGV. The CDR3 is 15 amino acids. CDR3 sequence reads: CASSLTDRNNSPLHF. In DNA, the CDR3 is TGTGCCAGCAGCTTAACGGACAGAAACAATTCACCCCTCCACTTT.

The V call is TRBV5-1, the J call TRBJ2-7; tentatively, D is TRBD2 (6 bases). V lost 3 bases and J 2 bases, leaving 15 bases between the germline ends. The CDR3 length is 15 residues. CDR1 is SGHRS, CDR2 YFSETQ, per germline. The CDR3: CASSSPGTYTYEQYF. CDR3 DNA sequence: TGCGCCAGCAGCTCCCCCGGGACTTACACCTACGAGCAGTACTTC.

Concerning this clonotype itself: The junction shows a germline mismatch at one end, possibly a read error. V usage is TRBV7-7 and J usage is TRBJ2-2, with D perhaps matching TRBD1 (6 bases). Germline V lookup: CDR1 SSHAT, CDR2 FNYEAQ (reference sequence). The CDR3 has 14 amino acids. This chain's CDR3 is CASSLKDRTGELFF. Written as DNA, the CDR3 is TGTGCTAGCAGCTTAAAGGACAGAACCGGGGAGCTGTTTTTT.

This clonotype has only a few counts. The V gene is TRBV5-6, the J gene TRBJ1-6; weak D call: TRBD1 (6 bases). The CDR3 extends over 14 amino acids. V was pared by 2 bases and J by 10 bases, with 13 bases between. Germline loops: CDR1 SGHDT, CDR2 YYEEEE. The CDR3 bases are TGTGCCAGCAGCTTCGACAGGTTTTTGTCACCCCTCCACTTT. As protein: CASSFDRFLSPLHF.

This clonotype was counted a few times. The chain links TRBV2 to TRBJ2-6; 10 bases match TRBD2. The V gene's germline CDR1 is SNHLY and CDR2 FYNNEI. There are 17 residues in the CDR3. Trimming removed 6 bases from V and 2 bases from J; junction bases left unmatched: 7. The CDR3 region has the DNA TGTGCCAGCAGGGAGCGGGGGGGCCGCGCTGGGGCCAACGTCCTGACTTTC. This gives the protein CASRERGGRAGANVLTF.

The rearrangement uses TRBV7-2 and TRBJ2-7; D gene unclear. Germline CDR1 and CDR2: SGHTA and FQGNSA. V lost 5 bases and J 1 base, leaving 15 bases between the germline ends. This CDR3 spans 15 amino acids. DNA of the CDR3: TGTGCCAGCAGCCCGAGACATGGCCAATCCTACGAGCAGTACTTC. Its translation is CASSPRHGQSYEQYF.

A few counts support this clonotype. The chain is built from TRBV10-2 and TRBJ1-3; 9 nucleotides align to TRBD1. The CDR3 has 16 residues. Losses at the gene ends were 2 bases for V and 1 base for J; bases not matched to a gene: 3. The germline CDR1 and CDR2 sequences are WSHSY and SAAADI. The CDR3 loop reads CASSETGGASGNTIYF. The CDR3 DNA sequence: TGCGCCAGCAGTGAGACAGGGGGCGCATCTGGAAACACCATATATTTT.

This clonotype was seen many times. CDR3 in DNA: TGCGCCAGCAGGAACACAGGGTCGAACACTGAAGCTTTCTTT. This codes for CASRNTGSNTEAFF. The chain couples TRBV5-1 to TRBJ1-1; a weak D match, TRBD1 (6 bases). CDR3 size: 14 residues. V dropped 5 bases and J dropped 1 base, with 12 bases sitting between them. In germline, CDR1 is SGHRS, CDR2 YFSETQ. The complete variable domain, with remaining parts taken from reference TRBV5-1 and TRBJ1-1, reads KAGVTQTPRYLIKTRGQQVTLSCSPISGHRSVSWYQQTPGQGLQFLFEYFSETQRNKGNFPGRFSGRQFSNSRSEMNVSTLELGDSALYLCASRNTGSNTEAFFGQGTRLTVV.